These 21 T cell receptor beta chains came from one sample sequenced in a study of T cell responses to AZD1222 COVID-19 vaccine. Here immunoSEQ multiplex PCR was the method, and the copy in TCRdb shows in-frame clones only, minus some. Found here are approximately 110,000 clones, 92% of them singletons; the top ten hold roughly 1.2%. Source: peripheral blood, taken on day 0 of AZD1222 vaccination. The origin of the receptors is an adult in good health.

The V call is TRBV19, the J call TRBJ2-1, with 11 nucleotides matching TRBD2. Germline V gene sequence: CDR1 LNHDA, CDR2 SQIVND (reference sequence). Trimming at V came to 6 bases and at J to 3 bases, leaving 7 bases not matched to a gene. This CDR3 spans 16 amino acids. Here the CDR3 reads CASSDLAGGRYNEQFF. The CDR3 bases are TGTGCCAGTAGCGACCTAGCGGGAGGCCGCTACAATGAGCAGTTCTTC.

V gene TRBV6-2 or TRBV6-3 combines with J gene TRBJ2-1; 13 bases match TRBD2. Unmatched junction bases numbered 13, after V lost 5 bases and J lost 9 bases. Germline CDR1 is MNHEY and CDR2 is SVGEGT. CDR3 length: 17 residues. The DNA of the CDR3 is TGTGCCAGCAGTCTAAACTCCGGGACTAGCGGGAACGGTGAGCAGTTCTTC. Protein product: CASSLNSGTSGNGEQFF.

This sequence joins TRBV10-1 and TRBJ1-1, with D hard to call. The CDR3 sequence is 14 residues long. Germline-derived CDR1 and CDR2 are WNHNN and SYGVQD (reference sequence). V shed 4 bases and J shed 1 base, with 10 bases lying between them. CDR3 nucleotides: TGCGCCAGCAGTGGGTGGAGGTGGAACACTGAAGCTTTCTTT. Translation: CASSGWRWNTEAFF.

J is TRBJ2-1 and V is TRBV11-2; 11 bases line up with TRBD2. Germline V CDR1 and CDR2: SGHAT, FQNNGV. After removal of 6 bases from V and 8 bases from J, the junction contained 15 bases not matched to a gene. The CDR3 is made up of 17 amino acids. This chain's CDR3 is CASRFPGLAGGGDEQFF. The CDR3 DNA sequence: TGTGCCAGCAGGTTTCCGGGGCTAGCGGGAGGAGGCGATGAGCAGTTCTTC.

V usage is TRBV7-2 and J usage is TRBJ2-1; D is unclear. Germline V gene lookup returns CDR1 SGHTA and CDR2 FQGNSA. V was pared by 2 bases and J by 0 bases, with 5 bases between. CDR3 length equals 14 residues. CDR3: CASSLSPSYNEQFF. CDR3 sequence (DNA): TGTGCCAGCAGCTTATCCCCCTCCTACAATGAGCAGTTCTTC.

CDR3 sequence (DNA): TGTGCCAGCAGCATGGACCGCCGGGGCTACACCTTC. Its translation: CASSMDRRGYTF. The chain employs TRBV5-4 and TRBJ1-2; D remains unclear. Germline V lookup: CDR1 SGHNT, CDR2 YYREEE (reference sequence). Trimming took 4 bases from V and 8 from J, leaving 12 bases between them. This CDR3 has 12 residues.

CDR3 coding DNA: TGTGCCAGTAGTATAAGATTGACGGATTCTCATCAGCCCCAGCATTTT. Its protein product is CASSIRLTDSHQPQHF. The V call is TRBV19, the J call TRBJ1-5; the D is unclear. The CDR3 length is 16 residues. Trimming stripped 2 bases from V and 5 bases from J, with 16 bases between. The germline V gene encodes CDR1 LNHDA and CDR2 SQIVND (reference sequence).

The chain has TRBV7-9 and TRBJ1-1; 8 nucleotides line up with TRBD1. Germline CDR1 SEHNR, CDR2 FQNEAQ (reference sequence). J was trimmed by 0 bases and V by 7 bases; bases with no gene match: 7. The CDR3 extends over 15 amino acids. The chain's CDR3 is CASILQGAVNTEAFF. The CDR3 bases are TGTGCCAGCATCCTTCAGGGGGCGGTGAACACTGAAGCTTTCTTT.

V and J are TRBV18 and TRBJ2-2; TRBD2 aligns across 8 bases. Germline lookup yields CDR1 KGHSH and CDR2 LQKENI. Trimming took 6 bases from V and 4 from J; bases not matched to a gene: 10. This CDR3 has 16 residues. This CDR3 reads CASSPTRLASTGELFF. As DNA, the CDR3 is TGTGCCAGCTCCCCTACTAGACTAGCGTCCACCGGGGAGCTGTTTTTT.

The chain has TRBV7-3 and TRBJ2-2, with TRBD1 as a possible D gene (5 bases). The V and J ends lost 2 bases and 7 bases respectively, with 11 bases between them. The CDR3 spans 14 residues. Germline V gene sequence: CDR1 SGHTA, CDR2 FQGTGA. CDR3 region: CASSLFWQGGELFF. For the CDR3, the DNA is TGTGCCAGCAGCTTATTCTGGCAGGGCGGGGAGCTGTTTTTT.

V gene TRBV12-3 or TRBV12-4 combines with J gene TRBJ2-7; no reliable D call. The CDR3 is 12 amino acids. The germline V and J ends were trimmed by 6 bases and 0 bases, with 6 bases remaining between them. The CDR3 DNA follows: TGTGCCAGCAGCCCTAGCTCCTACGAGCAGTACTTC. Amino acid sequence: CASSPSSYEQYF.

This rearrangement joins TRBV19 to TRBJ2-5; unclear D gene. V was cut by 5 bases and J by 7 bases, with 17 bases left in between. This CDR3 comprises 14 residues. Germline V gives CDR1 LNHDA, CDR2 SQIVND (reference sequence). The CDR3 protein is CASSPTLPGGTQYF. CDR3 DNA: TGTGCCAGTAGTCCGACCCTCCCCGGCGGGACCCAGTACTTC.

This rearrangement joins TRBV28 to TRBJ1-6, with 7 bases fitting TRBD1. The germline V gene has CDR1 MDHEN and CDR2 SYDVKM. The CDR3 is 16 amino acids. V lost 5 bases, J lost 14 bases, and 18 bases stayed unmatched. This chain's CDR3 is CASSPPAIRQGLTLHF. CDR3 coding DNA: TGTGCCAGCAGTCCCCCCGCCATAAGACAGGGCCTCACCCTCCACTTT.

This rearrangement joins TRBV13 to TRBJ1-4; D is unresolved. The CDR3 contains 17 residues. Germline V gene sequence: CDR1 PRHDT, CDR2 FYEKMQ (reference sequence). Trimming stripped 4 bases from V and 0 bases from J, with 15 bases between. The CDR3 sequence is CASSSFRTAATNEKLFF. The CDR3 DNA reads TGTGCCAGCAGCTCATTCAGGACTGCCGCAACTAATGAAAAACTGTTTTTT.

The table lists this clone with a few counts. The chain links TRBV6-5 to TRBJ1-3; 9 bases fit TRBD1. CDR1 is MNHEY, CDR2 SVGAGI, per germline. Trimming at V came to 8 bases and at J to 4 bases, leaving 6 bases not matched to a gene. The CDR3 is made up of 14 amino acids. The chain's CDR3 is CASSGTGTGNTIYF. As DNA, the CDR3 is TGTGCCAGCTCCGGGACAGGGACAGGAAACACCATATATTTT.

The chain combines TRBV6-2 or TRBV6-3 with TRBJ2-7, with a weak D call TRBD2 (7 bases). The V end was cut by 0 bases, the J end by 4 bases, with 25 bases between. CDR1 MNHEY and CDR2 SVGEGT come from the germline V gene. CDR3 length: 19 amino acids. CDR3 amino acids: CASSYSHLGGGATPYEQYF. Here the CDR3 DNA reads TGTGCCAGCAGTTACTCCCACCTAGGGGGGGGCGCAACACCTTACGAGCAGTACTTC.

This sequence joins TRBV6-5 and TRBJ2-1; 9 nucleotides match TRBD2. This CDR3 region has 15 residues. J was trimmed by 5 bases and V by 7 bases; bases with no gene match: 9. Germline V lookup: CDR1 MNHEY, CDR2 SVGAGI. The CDR3 spells CASNSPGLANNEQFF. CDR3 in DNA: TGTGCCAGCAACTCTCCGGGACTAGCCAACAATGAGCAGTTCTTC.

The rearrangement links TRBV6-5 to TRBJ1-2; D is possibly TRBD1 (5 bases). This CDR3 is built from 13 residues. V shed 7 bases and J shed 7 bases, with 16 bases lying between them. Germline V lookup: CDR1 MNHEY, CDR2 SVGAGI. CDR3 residues: CASIGRADAGYTF. In DNA, the CDR3 is TGTGCCAGCATCGGCAGGGCTGATGCTGGCTACACCTTC.

V and J are TRBV9 and TRBJ2-2; TRBD1 agrees at 9 bases. CDR1 is SGDLS and CDR2 is YYNGEE in the germline V gene. J lost 7 bases, V lost 3 bases, and 13 bases had no gene match. CDR3 length: 17 amino acids. CDR3 DNA: TGTGCCAGCAGCGCCCTGCTGCCGGGACAGGGCGGCGGGGAGCTGTTTTTT. Its translation: CASSALLPGQGGGELFF.

The gene calls are TRBV7-9 and TRBJ2-1, with unresolved D. V was shortened by 1 base and J by 7 bases, with 8 bases between the two germline ends. From germline, CDR1 is SEHNR and CDR2 FQNEAQ (reference sequence). The CDR3 sequence is 13 residues long. CDR3 coding DNA: TGTGCCAGCAGCTTAGGTGCCGGGAATGAGCAGTTCTTC. It specifies CASSLGAGNEQFF.

The rearrangement joins TRBV9 to TRBJ2-1; 13 bases align to TRBD2. V dropped 4 bases and J dropped 15; count of bases not matched to a gene: 16. The germline CDR1 and CDR2 sequences are SGDLS and YYNGEE. The CDR3 is made up of 16 amino acids. CDR3 in amino acids: CASSPRGTSGVDPGFF. CDR3 nucleotide sequence: TGTGCCAGCAGCCCTCGTGGGACTAGCGGGGTTGACCCCGGGTTCTTC.